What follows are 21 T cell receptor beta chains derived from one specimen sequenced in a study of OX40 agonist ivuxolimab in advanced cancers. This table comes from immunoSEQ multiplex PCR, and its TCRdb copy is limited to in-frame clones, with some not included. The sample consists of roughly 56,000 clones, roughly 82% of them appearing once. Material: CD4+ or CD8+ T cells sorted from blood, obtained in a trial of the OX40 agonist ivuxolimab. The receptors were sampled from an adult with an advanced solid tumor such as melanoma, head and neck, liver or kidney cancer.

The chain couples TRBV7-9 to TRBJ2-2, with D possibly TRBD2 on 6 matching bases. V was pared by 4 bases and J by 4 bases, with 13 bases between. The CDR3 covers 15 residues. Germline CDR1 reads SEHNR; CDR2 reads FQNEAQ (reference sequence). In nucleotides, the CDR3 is TGTGCCAGCAGCTCCCCGGGACTGATCACCGGGGAGCTGTTTTTT. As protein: CASSSPGLITGELFF. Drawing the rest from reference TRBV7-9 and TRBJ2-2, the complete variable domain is DTGVSQNPRHKITKRGQNVTFRCDPISEHNRLYWYRQTLGQGPEFLTYFQNEAQLEKSRLLSDRFSAERPKGSFSTLEIQRTEQGDSAMYLCASSSPGLITGELFFGEGSRLTVL.

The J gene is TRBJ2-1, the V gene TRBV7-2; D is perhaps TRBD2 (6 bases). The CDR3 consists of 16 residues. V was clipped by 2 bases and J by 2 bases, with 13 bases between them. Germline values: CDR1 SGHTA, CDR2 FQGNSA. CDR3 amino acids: CASSLMVGGTYNEQFF. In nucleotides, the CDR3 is TGTGCCAGCAGCTTAATGGTCGGGGGAACCTACAATGAGCAGTTCTTC.

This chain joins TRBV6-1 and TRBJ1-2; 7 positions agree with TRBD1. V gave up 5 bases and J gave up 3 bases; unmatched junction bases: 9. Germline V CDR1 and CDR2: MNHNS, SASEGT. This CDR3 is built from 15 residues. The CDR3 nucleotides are TGTGCCAGCAGTTTGTCCGGGACAGCGGACTATGGCTACACCTTC. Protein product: CASSLSGTADYGYTF.

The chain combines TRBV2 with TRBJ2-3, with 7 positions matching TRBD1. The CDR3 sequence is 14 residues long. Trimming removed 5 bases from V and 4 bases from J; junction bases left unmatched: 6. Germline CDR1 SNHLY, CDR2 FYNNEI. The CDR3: CASSPNRGPDTQYF. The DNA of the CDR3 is TGTGCCAGCAGTCCCAACAGGGGCCCAGATACGCAGTATTTT.

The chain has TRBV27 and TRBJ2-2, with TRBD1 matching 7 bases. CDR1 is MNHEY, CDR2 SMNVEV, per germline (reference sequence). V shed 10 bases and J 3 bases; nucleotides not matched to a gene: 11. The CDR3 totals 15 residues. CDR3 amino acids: CATTPGRGYTGELFF. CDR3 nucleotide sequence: TGTGCCACCACCCCGGGCAGGGGGTACACCGGGGAGCTGTTTTTT.

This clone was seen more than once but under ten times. The CDR3: CASSHDSGGNTIYF. CDR3 bases: TGCGCCAGCAGCCATGATTCGGGGGGAAACACCATATATTTT. The V gene is TRBV4-3, the J gene TRBJ1-3; no reliable D call. The V gene lost 3 bases and the J gene lost 4 bases, with 10 bases spanning the gap. The CDR3 contains 14 residues. Germline-derived CDR1 and CDR2 are LGHNA and YSLEER.

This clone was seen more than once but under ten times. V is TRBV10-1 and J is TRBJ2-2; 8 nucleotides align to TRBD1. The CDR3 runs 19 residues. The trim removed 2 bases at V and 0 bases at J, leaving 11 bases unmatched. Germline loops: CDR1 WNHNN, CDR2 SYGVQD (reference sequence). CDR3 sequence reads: CASSEGTGQTFANTGELFF. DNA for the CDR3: TGCGCCAGCAGTGAGGGGACAGGACAGACGTTCGCGAACACCGGGGAGCTGTTTTTT.

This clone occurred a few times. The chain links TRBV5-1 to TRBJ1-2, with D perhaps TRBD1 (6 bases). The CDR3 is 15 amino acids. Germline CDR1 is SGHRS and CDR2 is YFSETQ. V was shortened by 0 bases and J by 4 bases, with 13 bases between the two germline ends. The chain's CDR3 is CASSLGSGESYGYTF. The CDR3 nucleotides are TGCGCCAGCAGCTTGGGTTCAGGGGAGAGCTATGGCTACACCTTC.

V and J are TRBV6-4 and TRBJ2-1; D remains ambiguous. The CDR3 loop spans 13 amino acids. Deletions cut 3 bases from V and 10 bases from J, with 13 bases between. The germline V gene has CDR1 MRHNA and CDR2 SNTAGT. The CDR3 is CASSDSRLSEQFF. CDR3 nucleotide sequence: TGTGCCAGCAGTGATTCCCGACTCTCGGAGCAGTTCTTC.

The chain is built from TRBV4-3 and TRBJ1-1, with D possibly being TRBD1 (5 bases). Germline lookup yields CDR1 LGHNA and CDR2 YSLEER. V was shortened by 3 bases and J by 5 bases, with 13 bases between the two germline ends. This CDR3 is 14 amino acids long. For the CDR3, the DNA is TGCGCCAGCAGCCACCAAGGGGAGAGAACTGAAGCTTTCTTT. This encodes CASSHQGERTEAFF.

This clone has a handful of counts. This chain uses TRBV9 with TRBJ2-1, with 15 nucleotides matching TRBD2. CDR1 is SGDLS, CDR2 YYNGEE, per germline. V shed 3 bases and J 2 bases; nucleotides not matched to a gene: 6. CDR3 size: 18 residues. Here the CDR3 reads CASSAIGLAGGPYNEQFF. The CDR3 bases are TGTGCCAGCAGCGCGATAGGACTAGCGGGGGGGCCCTACAATGAGCAGTTCTTC.

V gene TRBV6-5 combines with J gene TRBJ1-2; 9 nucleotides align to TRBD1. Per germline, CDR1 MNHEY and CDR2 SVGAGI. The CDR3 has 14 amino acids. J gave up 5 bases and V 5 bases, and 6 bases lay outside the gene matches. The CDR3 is CASSEGDRAYGYTF. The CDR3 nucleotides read TGTGCCAGCAGTGAAGGGGACAGGGCGTATGGCTACACCTTC.

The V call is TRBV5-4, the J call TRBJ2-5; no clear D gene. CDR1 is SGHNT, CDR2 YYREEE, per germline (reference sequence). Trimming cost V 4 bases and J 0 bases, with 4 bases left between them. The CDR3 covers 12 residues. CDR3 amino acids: CASSPYQETQYF. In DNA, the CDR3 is TGTGCCAGCAGCCCGTACCAAGAGACCCAGTACTTC.

CDR3 sequence (DNA): TGCGCCAGCAGCCAATTTGGACAGGGCGGAGGAGAAAAACTGTTTTTT. Its translation is CASSQFGQGGGEKLFF. The chain joins TRBV4-1 to TRBJ1-4; 8 nucleotides line up with TRBD1. J gave up 8 bases and V 2 bases, and 10 bases lay outside the gene matches. The CDR3 totals 16 residues. Germline CDR1 MGHRA, CDR2 YSYEKL.

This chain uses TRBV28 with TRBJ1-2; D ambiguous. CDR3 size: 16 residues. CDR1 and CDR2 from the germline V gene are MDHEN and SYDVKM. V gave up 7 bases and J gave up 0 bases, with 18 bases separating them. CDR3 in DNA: TGTGCCAGCACCCAAATGTGGGGAGCGGCTAACTATGGCTACACCTTC. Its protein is CASTQMWGAANYGYTF.

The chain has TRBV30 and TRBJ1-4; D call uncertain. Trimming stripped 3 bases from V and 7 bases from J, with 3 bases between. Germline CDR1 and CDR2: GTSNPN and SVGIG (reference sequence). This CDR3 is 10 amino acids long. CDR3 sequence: CAWSPEKLFF. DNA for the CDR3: TGTGCCTGGAGCCCTGAAAAACTGTTTTTT.

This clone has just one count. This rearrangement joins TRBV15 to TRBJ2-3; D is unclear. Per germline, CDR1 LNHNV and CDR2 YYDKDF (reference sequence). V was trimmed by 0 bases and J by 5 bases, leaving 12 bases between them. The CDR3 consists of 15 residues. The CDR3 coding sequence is TGTGCCACCAGCAGAGATCCAGATTCTAGAGATACGCAGTATTTT. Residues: CATSRDPDSRDTQYF.

CDR3 nucleotide sequence: TGCGCCAGCAGCTCAGGTGACAGTTCCTACGAGCAGTACTTC. It codes for CASSSGDSSYEQYF. The chain couples TRBV5-1 to TRBJ2-7; D might be TRBD1 (5 bases). The V end lost 3 bases, the J end lost 1 base, and 11 bases lay between the germline ends. Looked up from germline, CDR1 is SGHRS and CDR2 is YFSETQ. The CDR3 contains 14 residues.

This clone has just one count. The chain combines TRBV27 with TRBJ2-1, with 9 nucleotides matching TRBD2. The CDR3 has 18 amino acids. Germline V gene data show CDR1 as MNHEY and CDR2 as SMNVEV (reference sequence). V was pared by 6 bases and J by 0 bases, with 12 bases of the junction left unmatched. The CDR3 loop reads CASSPSSGRRSSYNEQFF. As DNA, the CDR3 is TGTGCCAGCAGCCCTAGCAGCGGGAGGAGGAGCTCCTACAATGAGCAGTTCTTC.

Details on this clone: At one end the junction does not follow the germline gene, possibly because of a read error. DNA for the CDR3: TGTGCCAGCAGTGAATACGGGGATCGGGTGAACGCTGAAGCTTTCTTT. It translates to CASSEYGDRVNAEAFF. The V gene is TRBV25-1, the J gene TRBJ1-1; D is unclear. In germline, CDR1 is MGHDK, CDR2 SYGVNS. The CDR3 is 16 residues long. Supplemented by reference TRBV25-1 and TRBJ1-1, the full variable domain reads EADIYQTPRYLVIGTGKKITLECSQTMGHDKMYWYQQDPGMELHLIHYSYGVNSTEKGDLSSESTVSRIRTEHFPLTLESARPSHTSQYLCASSEYGDRVNAEAFFGQGTRLTVV.

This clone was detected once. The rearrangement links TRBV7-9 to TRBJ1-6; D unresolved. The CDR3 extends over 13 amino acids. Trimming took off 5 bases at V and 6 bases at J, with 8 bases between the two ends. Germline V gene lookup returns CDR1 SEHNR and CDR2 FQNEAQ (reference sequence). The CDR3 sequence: CASSPYGNSPLHF. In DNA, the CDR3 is TGTGCCAGCAGCCCATATGGTAATTCACCCCTCCACTTT. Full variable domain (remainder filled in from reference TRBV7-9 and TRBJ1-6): DTGVSQNPRHKITKRGQNVTFRCDPISEHNRLYWYRQTLGQGPEFLTYFQNEAQLEKSRLLSDRFSAERPKGSFSTLEIQRTEQGDSAMYLCASSPYGNSPLHFGNGTRLTVT.